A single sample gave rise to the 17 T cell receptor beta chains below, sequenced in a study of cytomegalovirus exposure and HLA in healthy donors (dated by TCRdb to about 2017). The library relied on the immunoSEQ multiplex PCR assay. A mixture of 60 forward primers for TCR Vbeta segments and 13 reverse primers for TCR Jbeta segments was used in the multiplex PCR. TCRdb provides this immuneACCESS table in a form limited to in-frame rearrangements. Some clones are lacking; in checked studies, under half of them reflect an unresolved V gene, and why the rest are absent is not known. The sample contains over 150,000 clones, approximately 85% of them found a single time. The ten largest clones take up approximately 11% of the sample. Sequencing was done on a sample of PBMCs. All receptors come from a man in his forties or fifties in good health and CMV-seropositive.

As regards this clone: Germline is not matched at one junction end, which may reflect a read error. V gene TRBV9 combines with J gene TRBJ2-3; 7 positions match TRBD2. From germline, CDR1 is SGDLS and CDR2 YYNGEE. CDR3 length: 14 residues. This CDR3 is CASARATSKDTQYF. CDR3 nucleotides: TGTGCCAGCGCTAGAGCGACTAGCAAAGATACGCAGTATTTT. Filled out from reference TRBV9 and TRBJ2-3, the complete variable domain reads DSGVTQTPKHLITATGQRVTLRCSPRSGDLSVYWYQQSLDQGLQFLIQYYNGEERAKGNILERFSAQQFPDLHSELNLSSLELGDSALYFCASARATSKDTQYFGPGTRLTVL.

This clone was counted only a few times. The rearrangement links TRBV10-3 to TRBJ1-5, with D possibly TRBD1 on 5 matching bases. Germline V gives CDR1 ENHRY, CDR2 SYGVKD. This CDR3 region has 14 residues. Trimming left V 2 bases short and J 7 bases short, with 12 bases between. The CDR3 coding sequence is TGTGCCATCAGTGAGGACAGCCTGTGGCAGCCCCAGCATTTT. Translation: CAISEDSLWQPQHF.

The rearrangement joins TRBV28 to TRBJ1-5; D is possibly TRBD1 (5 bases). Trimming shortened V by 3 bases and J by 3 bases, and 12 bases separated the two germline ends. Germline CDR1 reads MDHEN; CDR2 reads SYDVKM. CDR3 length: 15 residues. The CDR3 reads CASSFLTGANQPQHF. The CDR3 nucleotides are TGTGCCAGCAGTTTTTTAACAGGCGCCAATCAGCCCCAGCATTTT.

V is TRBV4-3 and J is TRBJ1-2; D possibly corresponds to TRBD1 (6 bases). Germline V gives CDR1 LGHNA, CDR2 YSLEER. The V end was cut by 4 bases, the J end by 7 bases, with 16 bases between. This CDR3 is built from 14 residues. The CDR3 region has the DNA TGCGCCAGCAGCCTCGACAGGTCCCCGGGTGGCTACACCTTC. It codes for CASSLDRSPGGYTF.

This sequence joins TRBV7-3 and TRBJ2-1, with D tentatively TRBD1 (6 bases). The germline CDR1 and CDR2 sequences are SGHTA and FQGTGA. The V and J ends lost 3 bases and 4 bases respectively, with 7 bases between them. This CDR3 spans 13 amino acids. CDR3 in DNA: TGTGCCAGCAGCTTTGGACAGTACAATGAGCAGTTCTTC. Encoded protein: CASSFGQYNEQFF.

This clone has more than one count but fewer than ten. CDR3 in DNA: TGTGCCAGCTCACCAGGAGGGAGGTTGGACGAGCAGTACTTC. Protein: CASSPGGRLDEQYF. The rearrangement joins TRBV18 to TRBJ2-7, with a possible D match to TRBD2 (6 bases). The germline gives CDR1 KGHSH, CDR2 LQKENI. The CDR3 spans 14 residues. V was clipped by 2 bases and J by 5 bases, with 13 bases between them.

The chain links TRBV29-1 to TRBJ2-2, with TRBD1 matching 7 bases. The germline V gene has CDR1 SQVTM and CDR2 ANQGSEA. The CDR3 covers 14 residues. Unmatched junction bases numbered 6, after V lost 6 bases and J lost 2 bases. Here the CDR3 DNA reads TGCAGCGTGACCGGGACAGTAAACACCGGGGAGCTGTTTTTT. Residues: CSVTGTVNTGELFF.

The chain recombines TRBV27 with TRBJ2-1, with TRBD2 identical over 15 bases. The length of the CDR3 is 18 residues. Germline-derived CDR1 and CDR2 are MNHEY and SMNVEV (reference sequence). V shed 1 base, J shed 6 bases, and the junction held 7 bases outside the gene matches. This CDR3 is CASSLLGLAGGQRNEQFF. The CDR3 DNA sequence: TGTGCCAGCAGTTTATTAGGACTAGCGGGAGGGCAACGCAATGAGCAGTTCTTC.

The CDR3 loop reads CASSRSGTLQETQYF. CDR3 nucleotide sequence: TGTGCCAGCAGCCGTAGCGGGACCCTCCAAGAGACCCAGTACTTC. The chain combines TRBV14 with TRBJ2-5; 8 nucleotides line up with TRBD2. This CDR3 has 15 amino acids. Germline V gives CDR1 SGHDN, CDR2 FVKESK. Trimming removed 4 bases from V and 1 base from J; junction bases left unmatched: 5.

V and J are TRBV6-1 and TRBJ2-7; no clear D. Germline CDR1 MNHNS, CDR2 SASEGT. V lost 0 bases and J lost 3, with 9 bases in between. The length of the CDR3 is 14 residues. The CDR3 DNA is TGTGCCAGCAGTGAAGCGCGACAAGACTACGAGCAGTACTTC. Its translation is CASSEARQDYEQYF.

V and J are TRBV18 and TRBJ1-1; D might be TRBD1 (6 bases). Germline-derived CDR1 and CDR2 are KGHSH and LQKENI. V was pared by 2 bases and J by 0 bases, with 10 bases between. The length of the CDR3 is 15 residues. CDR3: CASSPNGDMNTEAFF. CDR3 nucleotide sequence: TGTGCCAGCTCACCAAACGGGGACATGAACACTGAAGCTTTCTTT.

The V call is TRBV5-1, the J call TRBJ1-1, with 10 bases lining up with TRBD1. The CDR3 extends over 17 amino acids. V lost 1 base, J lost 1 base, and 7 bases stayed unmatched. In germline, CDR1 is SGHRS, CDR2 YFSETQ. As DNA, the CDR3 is TGCGCCAGCAGCTTGAGGAGGGACAGGGGCGCGAACACTGAAGCTTTCTTT. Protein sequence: CASSLRRDRGANTEAFF. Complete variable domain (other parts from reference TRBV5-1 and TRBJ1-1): KAGVTQTPRYLIKTRGQQVTLSCSPISGHRSVSWYQQTPGQGLQFLFEYFSETQRNKGNFPGRFSGRQFSNSRSEMNVSTLELGDSALYLCASSLRRDRGANTEAFFGQGTRLTVV.

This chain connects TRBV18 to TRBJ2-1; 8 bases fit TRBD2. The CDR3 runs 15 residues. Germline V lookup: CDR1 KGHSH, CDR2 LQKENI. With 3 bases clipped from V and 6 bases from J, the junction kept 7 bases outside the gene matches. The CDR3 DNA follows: TGTGCCAGCTCACCCCAGGACGGGGGGGGCAATGAGCAGTTCTTC. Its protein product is CASSPQDGGGNEQFF.

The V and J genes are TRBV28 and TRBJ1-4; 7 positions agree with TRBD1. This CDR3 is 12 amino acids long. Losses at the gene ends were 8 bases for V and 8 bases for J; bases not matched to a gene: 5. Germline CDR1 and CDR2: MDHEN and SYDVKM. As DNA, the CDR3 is TGTGCCAGCCGGGCAGGGGGGGAAAAACTGTTTTTT. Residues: CASRAGGEKLFF.

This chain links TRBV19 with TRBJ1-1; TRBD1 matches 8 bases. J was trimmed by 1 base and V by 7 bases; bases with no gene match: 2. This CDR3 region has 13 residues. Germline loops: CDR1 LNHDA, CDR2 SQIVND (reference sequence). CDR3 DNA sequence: TGTGCCAGTACCGGGACAGGGAACACTGAAGCTTTCTTT. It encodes CASTGTGNTEAFF. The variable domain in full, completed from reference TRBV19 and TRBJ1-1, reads DGGITQSPKYLFRKEGQNVTLSCEQNLNHDAMYWYRQDPGQGLRLIYYSQIVNDFQKGDIAEGYSVSREKKESFPLTVTSAQKNPTAFYLCASTGTGNTEAFFGQGTRLTVV.

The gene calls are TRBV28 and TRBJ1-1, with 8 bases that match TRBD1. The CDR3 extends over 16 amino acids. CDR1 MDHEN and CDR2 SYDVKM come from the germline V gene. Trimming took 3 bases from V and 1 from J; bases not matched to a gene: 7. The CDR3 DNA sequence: TGTGCCAGCAGTTTCTATCAGGGGGCAGGGAACACTGAAGCTTTCTTT. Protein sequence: CASSFYQGAGNTEAFF.

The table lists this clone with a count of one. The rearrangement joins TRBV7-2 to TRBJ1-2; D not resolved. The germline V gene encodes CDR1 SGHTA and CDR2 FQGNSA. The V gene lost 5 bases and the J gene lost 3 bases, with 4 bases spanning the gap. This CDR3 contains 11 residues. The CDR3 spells CASSRDYGYTF. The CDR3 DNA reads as TGTGCCAGCAGCCGGGACTATGGCTACACCTTC.